A single sample is the source of the 26 T cell receptor beta chains below, sequenced in a study of T cells in Graves' hyperthyroidism and ophthalmopathy. Regions amplified from RNA transcripts were the TCR beta CDR3 regions. HTBI primers drove first-round RT-PCR of the TCR CDR3. TCRdb re-called the multiplex PCR reads through MiXCR, storing one row per CDR3 protein. The sample lists 650,000 to 850,000 distinct CDR3 sequences; 18% were seen once. The specimen was blood. These receptors all come from a woman aged 45-65 years with Graves' hyperthyroidism that later progressed to Graves' ophthalmopathy.

The chain recombines TRBV20-1 with TRBJ2-2; 7 bases map to TRBD2. CDR1 and CDR2 from the germline V gene are DFQATT and SNEGSKA (reference sequence). With 3 bases clipped from V and 4 bases from J, the junction kept 5 bases outside the gene matches. The CDR3 runs to 14 residues. CDR3 region: CSARAGVGTGELFF. The CDR3 nucleotides read TGCAGTGCTAGGGCGGGAGTTGGCACCGGGGAGCTGTTTTTT.

Details on this clonotype: One end of the junction varies from germline; a read error may be responsible. V is TRBV27 and J is TRBJ1-4; 7 bases align to TRBD1. The germline V gene encodes CDR1 MNHEY and CDR2 SMNVEV (reference sequence). This CDR3 has 15 residues. The CDR3 DNA follows: TGTGCCAGCAGTACAGGGGCCTGGCCTAATGAAAACCTGTTTTTT. Translation: CASSTGAWPNENLFF.

This clonotype was recorded many times. The chain joins TRBV7-9 to TRBJ1-4; D gene uncertain. The CDR3 is 15 amino acids. Germline V lookup: CDR1 SEHNR, CDR2 FQNEAQ (reference sequence). Trimming removed 4 bases at V and 0 bases at J, with 9 bases between. For the CDR3, the DNA is TGTGCCAGCAGCTCCCCGGGGACAACTAATGAAAAACTGTTTTTT. This codes for CASSSPGTTNEKLFF.

The chain uses TRBV6-1 and TRBJ2-3, with D perhaps TRBD1 (6 bases). The CDR3 extends over 15 amino acids. Trimming took off 5 bases at V and 5 bases at J, with 17 bases between the two ends. Germline assignment: CDR1 MNHNS and CDR2 SASEGT. The CDR3 spells CASSLIGQLGDTQYF. CDR3 DNA sequence: TGTGCCAGCAGTCTGATCGGACAGCTAGGAGATACGCAGTATTTT.

This clonotype was found many times. The gene calls are TRBV30 and TRBJ2-5, with D perhaps matching TRBD2 (6 bases). From germline, CDR1 is GTSNPN and CDR2 SVGIG (reference sequence). The CDR3 totals 14 residues. Trimming removed 4 bases from V and 5 bases from J, with 17 bases in between. CDR3 protein: CAWNRGRSRETQYF. DNA for the CDR3: TGTGCCTGGAACCGGGGGAGGAGTAGGGAGACCCAGTACTTC.

The rearrangement joins TRBV19 to TRBJ1-6, with D perhaps TRBD1 (5 bases). V lost 5 bases to trimming and J lost 5 bases, with 10 bases between them. CDR3 length: 14 amino acids. Germline CDR1 is LNHDA and CDR2 is SQIVND (reference sequence). CDR3 in DNA: TGTGCCAGTAGTGCCAGGGTGGATAATTCACCCCTCCACTTT. This codes for CASSARVDNSPLHF.

This clonotype has ten or more counts. V usage is TRBV13 and J usage is TRBJ1-2; D perhaps matches TRBD1 (6 bases). CDR3 size: 15 residues. Trimming removed 5 bases from V and 0 bases from J, with 13 bases in between. The germline V gene encodes CDR1 PRHDT and CDR2 FYEKMQ (reference sequence). The CDR3 sequence is CASSPGWGPNYGYTF. The CDR3 DNA follows: TGTGCCAGCAGCCCTGGGTGGGGGCCTAACTATGGCTACACCTTC.

CDR3 DNA sequence: TGTGCCAGCAGCCCGCCAGGGAGAAAGCTGTTTTTT. It codes for CASSPPGRKLFF. The chain joins TRBV3-1 to TRBJ2-2; D tentatively fits TRBD1 or TRBD2 (5 bases each). Germline CDR1 is LGHDT and CDR2 is YNNKEL (reference sequence). This CDR3 region has 12 residues. Trimming left V 4 bases short and J 12 bases short, with 12 bases between.

There are many counts of this clonotype. The genes are TRBV3-1 and TRBJ2-7; D not certain. This CDR3 has 12 amino acids. CDR1 and CDR2 (germline): LGHDT, YNNKEL (reference sequence). V shed 4 bases and J shed 7 bases, with 11 bases lying between them. As DNA, the CDR3 is TGTGCCAGCAGCCCGCCATCCGGAGAGCAGTACTTC. Amino acid sequence: CASSPPSGEQYF.

This clonotype has at least ten counts. The chain carries TRBV18 and TRBJ1-5; 9 nucleotides align to TRBD1. The trim removed 0 bases at V and 0 bases at J, leaving 6 bases unmatched. Germline values: CDR1 KGHSH, CDR2 LQKENI. The CDR3 loop spans 18 amino acids. The CDR3, as DNA: TGTGCCAGCTCACCACCGCCGACAGGGGGTTATAGCAATCAGCCCCAGCATTTT. Protein: CASSPPPTGGYSNQPQHF.

The chain uses TRBV11-3 and TRBJ2-2; D unresolved. This CDR3 has 15 amino acids. The V end lost 3 bases, the J end lost 0 bases, and 8 bases lay between the germline ends. Germline V CDR1 and CDR2: SGHNT, YENEEA. The CDR3 bases are TGTGCCAGCAGCTTCCAGCACTCGAACACCGGGGAGCTGTTTTTT. Translating it yields CASSFQHSNTGELFF.

This clonotype occurred many times. The chain is built from TRBV11-2 and TRBJ1-1, with D possibly being TRBD1 (5 bases). Germline lookup yields CDR1 SGHAT and CDR2 FQNNGV. There are 15 residues in the CDR3. V lost 3 bases and J lost 1, with 12 bases in between. The CDR3 region is CASSFWQGTNTEAFF. CDR3 in DNA: TGTGCCAGCAGCTTTTGGCAGGGAACGAACACTGAAGCTTTCTTT.

This clonotype was seen repeatedly, ten times or more. The rearrangement links TRBV3-1 to TRBJ1-2, with 8 bases that match TRBD1. J was trimmed by 3 bases and V by 1 base; bases with no gene match: 4. Germline V gene sequence: CDR1 LGHDT, CDR2 YNNKEL (reference sequence). CDR3 length: 15 residues. CDR3 sequence (DNA): TGTGCCAGCAGCCAAGGACAGGGACAGGACTATGGCTACACCTTC. This sequence encodes CASSQGQGQDYGYTF.

There are many counts of this clonotype. V and J are TRBV20-1 and TRBJ2-7, with 9 bases that match TRBD1. Germline CDR1 and CDR2: DFQATT and SNEGSKA (reference sequence). The CDR3 has 11 residues. V was pared by 6 bases and J by 5 bases, with 2 bases of the junction left unmatched. CDR3 DNA: TGCAGTGCAAGGACAGGGGACGAGCAGTACTTC. Translating it yields CSARTGDEQYF.

The gene calls are TRBV20-1 and TRBJ1-1, with 8 bases identical to TRBD1. Trimming cost V 5 bases and J 8 bases; bases outside gene matches: 7. CDR3 length: 12 residues. Germline CDR1 is DFQATT and CDR2 is SNEGSKA (reference sequence). CDR3 sequence (DNA): TGCAGTGCTCGAGTAGGACAGGGAGAAGCTTTCTTT. Protein product: CSARVGQGEAFF.

The chain couples TRBV20-1 to TRBJ2-3, with 8 bases lining up with TRBD2. V gave up 3 bases and J gave up 1 base; unmatched junction bases: 6. CDR3 length: 15 residues. The germline gives CDR1 DFQATT, CDR2 SNEGSKA (reference sequence). The CDR3 sequence: CSASPSAGGTDTQYF. The CDR3 DNA is TGCAGTGCTAGTCCCTCAGCGGGGGGCACAGATACGCAGTATTTT.

The chain uses TRBV27 and TRBJ2-2, with 11 bases that match TRBD2. From germline, CDR1 is MNHEY and CDR2 SMNVEV (reference sequence). The CDR3 loop spans 16 amino acids. J lost 2 bases, V lost 8 bases, and 7 bases had no gene match. The DNA of the CDR3 is TGTGCCAGCCAATCGGGACTAGCGGTAAACACCGGGGAGCTGTTTTTT. Its protein product is CASQSGLAVNTGELFF.

This clonotype was observed a handful of times. This chain links TRBV7-9 with TRBJ1-5, with a possible D match to TRBD1 (6 bases). The V gene lost 1 base and the J gene lost 10 bases, with 23 bases spanning the gap. This CDR3 contains 17 residues. Germline V lookup: CDR1 SEHNR, CDR2 FQNEAQ (reference sequence). The CDR3 nucleotides are TGTGCCAGCAGCTTAGAGTTGGGGACAAGGGTCCGTGGTCCCCAGCATTTT. Its protein is CASSLELGTRVRGPQHF. Full variable domain (outside the CDR3, taken from reference TRBV7-9 and TRBJ1-5): DTGVSQNPRHKITKRGQNVTFRCDPISEHNRLYWYRQTLGQGPEFLTYFQNEAQLEKSRLLSDRFSAERPKGSFSTLEIQRTEQGDSAMYLCASSLELGTRVRGPQHFGDGTRLSIL.

The chain recombines TRBV18 with TRBJ1-3, with TRBD1 as a possible D gene (6 bases). The CDR3 runs 15 residues. V lost 3 bases and J lost 4, with 13 bases in between. Germline V gene sequence: CDR1 KGHSH, CDR2 LQKENI. In DNA form, the CDR3 reads TGTGCCAGCTCACCCGGACAGTCCGTGGGAAACACCATATATTTT. It encodes CASSPGQSVGNTIYF.

Only a few counts were recorded for this clonotype. The rearrangement links TRBV6-1 to TRBJ2-3; 8 bases match TRBD2. Germline V gene sequence: CDR1 MNHNS, CDR2 SASEGT. CDR3 length: 13 amino acids. Trimming removed 10 bases from V and 1 base from J; junction bases left unmatched: 4. The DNA for the CDR3 is TGTGCCACCAAACTAGCGGGCACAGATACGCAGTATTTT. Its protein is CATKLAGTDTQYF.

A remark on this clonotype: At one end the junction does not follow the germline gene, possibly because of a read error. The chain couples TRBV7-7 to TRBJ1-1, with D maybe TRBD1 (6 bases). Germline-derived CDR1 and CDR2 are SSHAT and FNYEAQ (reference sequence). This CDR3 is built from 14 residues. The DNA of the CDR3 is TGTGCTAGCAGCCCCATGGGGGCGGACACTGAAGCTTTCTTT. As protein: CASSPMGADTEAFF.

The chain combines TRBV6-1 with TRBJ1-6; D not resolved. The CDR3 totals 11 residues. V was clipped by 4 bases and J by 9 bases, with 4 bases between them. Germline V gives CDR1 MNHNS, CDR2 SASEGT. The DNA for the CDR3 is TGTGCCAGCAGTGGAGCTTCACCCCTCCACTTT. This codes for CASSGASPLHF.

V and J are TRBV2 and TRBJ1-4; TRBD1 might be the D (5 bases). Trimming stripped 5 bases from V and 8 bases from J, with 18 bases between. The CDR3 consists of 15 residues. The germline CDR1 and CDR2 sequences are SNHLY and FYNNEI. The CDR3 nucleotides are TGTGCCAGCAGTCTCGGGCAGGGCTGGGGGGAAAAACTGTTTTTT. This gives the protein CASSLGQGWGEKLFF.

This clonotype was observed a few times. The V call is TRBV3-1, the J call TRBJ2-1; D uncertain. This CDR3 contains 14 residues. V shed 3 bases and J shed 0 bases, with 6 bases lying between them. The germline V gene has CDR1 LGHDT and CDR2 YNNKEL (reference sequence). The chain's CDR3 is CASSHPRSYNEQFF. The CDR3 DNA reads as TGTGCCAGCAGCCATCCTCGCTCCTACAATGAGCAGTTCTTC.

This clonotype has a count of ten or more. The rearrangement links TRBV6-1 to TRBJ1-4; 7 bases are a match to TRBD1. CDR1 is MNHNS, CDR2 SASEGT, per germline. The CDR3 sequence is 14 residues long. After removal of 6 bases from V and 7 bases from J, the junction contained 8 bases not matched to a gene. For the CDR3, the DNA is TGTGCCAGCAGACCCGGGACAGCGGGTGAAAAACTGTTTTTT. The encoded protein is CASRPGTAGEKLFF.

The chain is built from TRBV20-1 and TRBJ2-2; D might be TRBD2 (5 bases). The CDR3 has 17 amino acids. Trimming shortened V by 4 bases and J by 0 bases, and 18 bases separated the two germline ends. Germline V gives CDR1 DFQATT, CDR2 SNEGSKA (reference sequence). This CDR3 reads CSAKDQKLGANTGELFF. The CDR3 DNA follows: TGCAGTGCTAAGGACCAAAAACTAGGCGCGAACACCGGGGAGCTGTTTTTT.